The count of the clone carrying this T cell receptor beta chain is one. Antigen specificity is unknown. The trim removed 4 bases at V and 5 bases at J, leaving 2 bases unmatched. This CDR3 is 14 amino acids long. Germline loops: CDR1 MDHEN, CDR2 SYDVKM. PCR was performed using 60 Vbeta and 13 Jbeta primers. Libraries were prepared by immunoSEQ multiplex PCR; TCRdb keeps only in-frame clonotypes and omits some of them. Among fewer than 200,000 clones listed, around four fifths were seen once. The sample belongs to a study of cytomegalovirus exposure and HLA in healthy donors. Across the study: Earlier results showed 90 million to 120 million unique TCR beta sequences derived from approximately 170 million T cells.

Study-wide results and caveats: Listed as cytomegalovirus-associated were 150 or so TCR beta chains. Reportedly, fewer N-insertions than the approximately 700-donor mean appeared in an Asian-associated ancestry cluster in a later analysis.

The TCR originated in a man in his forties in good health and CMV-seropositive. Sequenced material: PBMCs. This chain uses TRBV28 with TRBJ2-1; 10 nucleotides align to TRBD2. CDR3 amino acids: CASSWLAGDNEQFF. The CDR3 bases are TGTGCCAGCAGTTGGCTAGCGGGGGACAATGAGCAGTTCTTC.